Following are 15 T cell receptor beta chains from one sample sequenced in a study of post-analysis software for immune sequencing data. Study results and limitations: Elevated frequency relative to controls characterized roughly five TRBV segments in patients, TRBV5-6, TRBV5-1 and TRBV20-1 among them.

No cognate antigen is known for these TCRs. Unique molecular identifiers were carried by the TCR beta cDNA libraries. TCRdb analysed the PCR reads with MiXCR anew, one entry per CDR3 protein. Of some 890,000 distinct CDR3 sequences listed, around 53% are singletons. Sequenced sample: blood. Receptor source: a girl aged 10 to 17 with multiple sclerosis.

This clonotype was seen a handful of times. The chain recombines TRBV5-1 with TRBJ2-1, with D perhaps matching TRBD2 (6 bases). The CDR3 extends over 15 amino acids. CDR1 is SGHRS and CDR2 is YFSETQ in the germline V gene. The V and J ends lost 1 base and 6 bases respectively, with 14 bases between them. CDR3 sequence: CASSLFDGRGNEQFF. Here the CDR3 DNA reads TGCGCCAGCAGCTTGTTTGACGGGAGAGGCAATGAGCAGTTCTTC.

This clonotype was observed a few times. V gene TRBV9 combines with J gene TRBJ2-6; the D gene could be TRBD1 or TRBD2 (6 bases each). CDR1 and CDR2 (germline): SGDLS, YYNGEE. CDR3 length: 17 residues. V lost 3 bases and J 0 bases, leaving 13 bases between the germline ends. CDR3 residues: CASSEGGSLSGANVLTF. For the CDR3, the DNA is TGTGCCAGCAGCGAAGGGGGGTCCCTCTCTGGGGCCAACGTCCTGACTTTC.

This clonotype was recorded a few times. The V gene is TRBV20-1, the J gene TRBJ2-7; D unclear. Trimming cost V 2 bases and J 1 base, with 9 bases left between them. CDR1 is DFQATT and CDR2 is SNEGSKA in the germline V gene (reference sequence). The CDR3 spans 13 residues. The CDR3 DNA is TGCAGTGCTAGAAAACCGGTATCCTACGAGCAGTACTTC. Residues: CSARKPVSYEQYF.

The rearrangement uses TRBV20-1 and TRBJ2-7, with 15 nucleotides matching TRBD2. The CDR3 totals 15 residues. Germline loops: CDR1 DFQATT, CDR2 SNEGSKA (reference sequence). V shed 6 bases and J 4 bases; nucleotides not matched to a gene: 7. The CDR3 nucleotides read TGCAGTGCCCCTGGACTAGCGGGAGGGAGGTACGAGCAGTACTTC. It translates to CSAPGLAGGRYEQYF.

J is TRBJ1-2 and V is TRBV7-9, with TRBD1 identical over 10 bases. Germline loops: CDR1 SEHNR, CDR2 FQNEAQ (reference sequence). Trimming took 5 bases from V and 4 from J; bases not matched to a gene: 7. The CDR3 contains 15 residues. CDR3 sequence reads: CASSQTGGVFYGYTF. DNA of the CDR3: TGTGCCAGCAGCCAGACAGGGGGCGTATTCTATGGCTACACCTTC.

The chain carries TRBV7-3 and TRBJ2-1; D remains ambiguous. The germline V and J ends were trimmed by 2 bases and 8 bases, with 10 bases remaining between them. The CDR3 spans 13 residues. CDR1 and CDR2 from the germline V gene are SGHTA and FQGTGA. Here the CDR3 DNA reads TGTGCCAGCAGCTTATACGCTGGGGATGAGCAGTTCTTC. It encodes CASSLYAGDEQFF.

The chain combines TRBV10-3 with TRBJ2-5; 8 bases are a match to TRBD1. Germline values: CDR1 ENHRY, CDR2 SYGVKD. The CDR3 spans 11 residues. The J segment lost 5 bases and the V segment lost 7 bases, leaving 0 bases of the junction unmatched. The DNA for the CDR3 is TGTGCCATCACAGGGGGCGAGACCCAGTACTTC. The encoded protein is CAITGGETQYF.

About this clonotype itself: This CDR3 fails to terminate in the conserved phenylalanine or tryptophan, so it likely reflects a read error. The gene calls are TRBV5-1 and TRBJ2-4; 8 bases map to TRBD2. The J call may be faulty, since TRBJ2-5 better matches the DNA end. This CDR3 has 15 amino acids. CDR1 is SGHRS, CDR2 YFSETQ, per germline. In nucleotides, the CDR3 is TGCGCCAGCAGCTCTATAGCGGGGCTTCAAGAGACCCAGTACTGC. Protein product: CASSSIAGLQETQYC.

This clonotype was seen many times. The chain joins TRBV5-1 to TRBJ2-1; D might be TRBD2 (6 bases). The CDR3 runs to 16 residues. Germline V gene lookup returns CDR1 SGHRS and CDR2 YFSETQ. Trimming shortened V by 3 bases and J by 9 bases, and 22 bases separated the two germline ends. The CDR3 sequence: CASSWGRFGGGAEQFF. CDR3 nucleotide sequence: TGCGCCAGCAGCTGGGGGAGGTTTGGAGGAGGCGCTGAGCAGTTCTTC.

V usage is TRBV7-6 and J usage is TRBJ2-7; 10 positions agree with TRBD1. This CDR3 comprises 13 residues. Germline assignment: CDR1 SGHVS and CDR2 FNYEAQ. V lost 5 bases and J lost 6; bases outside the gene matches: 4. The CDR3 DNA follows: TGTGCCAGCAGCCCGGGGACAGGGGCCGAGCAGTACTTC. This encodes CASSPGTGAEQYF.

The chain joins TRBV6-2 or TRBV6-3 to TRBJ1-5; no reliable D call. The V gene's germline CDR1 is MNHEY and CDR2 SVGEGT. Trimming removed 0 bases at V and 0 bases at J, with 12 bases between. This CDR3 is 17 amino acids long. The CDR3 sequence: CASSYSRARYSNQPQHF. The CDR3 nucleotides read TGTGCCAGCAGTTACTCGAGAGCGCGATATAGCAATCAGCCCCAGCATTTT.

This clonotype was counted once. The V and J genes are TRBV7-6 and TRBJ2-1; D may be TRBD2 (6 bases). V lost 2 bases and J lost 7, with 21 bases in between. CDR3 length equals 17 residues. Germline loops: CDR1 SGHVS, CDR2 FNYEAQ. DNA for the CDR3: TGTGCCAGCAGCTTATGGGTACCGGGACTTAACCGTAATGAGCAGTTCTTC. Translating gives CASSLWVPGLNRNEQFF.

For this clonotype: One end of the junction does not line up with germline, which may come from a read error. The V and J genes are TRBV6-1 and TRBJ2-7, with no clear D. Germline CDR1 and CDR2: MNHNS and SASEGT. The CDR3 loop spans 14 amino acids. The DNA for the CDR3 is TGTGCCAGCAGTGGAGACGGAAGGCCCTACGAGCAGTACTTT. Its translation: CASSGDGRPYEQYF.

The rearrangement joins TRBV7-9 to TRBJ2-7; a weak D match, TRBD1 (5 bases). The CDR3 length is 15 residues. Germline CDR1 SEHNR, CDR2 FQNEAQ (reference sequence). Trimming left V 0 bases short and J 3 bases short, with 12 bases between. The CDR3 loop is CASSLAGRVLYEQYF. CDR3 nucleotides: TGTGCCAGCAGCTTAGCGGGCAGGGTGCTCTACGAGCAGTACTTC. The whole variable domain, filled in from reference TRBV7-9 and TRBJ2-7, reads DTGVSQNPRHKITKRGQNVTFRCDPISEHNRLYWYRQTLGQGPEFLTYFQNEAQLEKSRLLSDRFSAERPKGSFSTLEIQRTEQGDSAMYLCASSLAGRVLYEQYFGPGTRLTVT.

CDR3 coding DNA: TGCGCCAGCAGCTTGGCTGGGGCCCTAGCCCGGGGCGGCTACACCTTC. It specifies CASSLAGALARGGYTF. The chain couples TRBV5-1 to TRBJ1-2; D might be TRBD1 (5 bases). Looked up from germline, CDR1 is SGHRS and CDR2 is YFSETQ. The V and J ends lost 0 bases and 8 bases respectively, with 20 bases between them. This CDR3 contains 16 residues.